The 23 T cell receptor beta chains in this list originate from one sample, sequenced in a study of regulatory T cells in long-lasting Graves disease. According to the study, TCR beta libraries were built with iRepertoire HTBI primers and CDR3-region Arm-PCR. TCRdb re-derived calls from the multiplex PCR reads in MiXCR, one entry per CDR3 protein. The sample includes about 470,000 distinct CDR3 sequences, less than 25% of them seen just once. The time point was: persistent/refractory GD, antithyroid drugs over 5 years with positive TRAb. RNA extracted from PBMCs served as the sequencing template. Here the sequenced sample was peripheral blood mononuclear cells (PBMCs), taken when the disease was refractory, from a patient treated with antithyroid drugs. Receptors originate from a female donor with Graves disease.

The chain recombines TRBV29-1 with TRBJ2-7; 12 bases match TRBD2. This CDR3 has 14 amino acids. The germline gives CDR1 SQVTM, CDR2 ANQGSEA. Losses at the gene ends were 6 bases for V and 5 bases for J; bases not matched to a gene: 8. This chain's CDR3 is CSVRMTSGSHEQYF. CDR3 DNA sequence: TGCAGCGTCCGTATGACTAGCGGGAGCCACGAGCAGTACTTC.

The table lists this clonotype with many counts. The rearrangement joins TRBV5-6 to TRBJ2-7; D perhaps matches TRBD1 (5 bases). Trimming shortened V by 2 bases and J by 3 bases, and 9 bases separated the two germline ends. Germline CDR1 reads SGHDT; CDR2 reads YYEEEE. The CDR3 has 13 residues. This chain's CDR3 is CASSLVGVYEQYF. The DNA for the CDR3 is TGTGCCAGCAGCTTAGTAGGGGTCTACGAGCAGTACTTC.

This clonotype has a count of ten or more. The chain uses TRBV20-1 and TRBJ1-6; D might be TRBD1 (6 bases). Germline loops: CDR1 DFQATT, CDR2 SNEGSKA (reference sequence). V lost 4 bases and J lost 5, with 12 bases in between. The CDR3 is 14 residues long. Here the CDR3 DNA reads TGCAGTGCTATGACAGGCTACGATAATTCACCCCTCCACTTT. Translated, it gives CSAMTGYDNSPLHF.

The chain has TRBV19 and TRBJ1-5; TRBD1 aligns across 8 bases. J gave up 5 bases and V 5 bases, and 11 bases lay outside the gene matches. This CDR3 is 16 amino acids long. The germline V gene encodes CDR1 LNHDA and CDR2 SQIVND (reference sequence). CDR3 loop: CASSLTGTGGYQPQHF. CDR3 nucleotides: TGTGCCAGTAGTCTCACCGGGACAGGCGGTTATCAGCCCCAGCATTTT. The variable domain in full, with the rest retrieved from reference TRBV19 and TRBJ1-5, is DGGITQSPKYLFRKEGQNVTLSCEQNLNHDAMYWYRQDPGQGLRLIYYSQIVNDFQKGDIAEGYSVSREKKESFPLTVTSAQKNPTAFYLCASSLTGTGGYQPQHFGDGTRLSIL.

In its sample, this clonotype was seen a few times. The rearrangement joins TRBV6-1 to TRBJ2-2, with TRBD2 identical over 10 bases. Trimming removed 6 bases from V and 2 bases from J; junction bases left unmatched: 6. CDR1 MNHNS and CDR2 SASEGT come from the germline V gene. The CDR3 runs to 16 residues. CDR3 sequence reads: CASRPGLADNTGELFF. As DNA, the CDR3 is TGTGCCAGCAGACCCGGACTAGCGGATAACACCGGGGAGCTGTTTTTT.

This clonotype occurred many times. This CDR3 is CASSSDNSPLHF. The CDR3, as DNA: TGCGCCAGCAGCTCTGATAATTCACCCCTCCACTTT. The chain couples TRBV5-1 to TRBJ1-6; no definite D call. The V and J ends lost 3 bases and 5 bases respectively, with 3 bases between them. Germline CDR1 is SGHRS and CDR2 is YFSETQ. This CDR3 has 12 residues.

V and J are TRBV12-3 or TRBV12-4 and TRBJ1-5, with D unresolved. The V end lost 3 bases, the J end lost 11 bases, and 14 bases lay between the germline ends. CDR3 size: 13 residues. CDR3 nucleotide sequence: TGTGCCAGCAGTTTGGAAGGGAGGCAAGCCCAGCATTTT. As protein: CASSLEGRQAQHF.

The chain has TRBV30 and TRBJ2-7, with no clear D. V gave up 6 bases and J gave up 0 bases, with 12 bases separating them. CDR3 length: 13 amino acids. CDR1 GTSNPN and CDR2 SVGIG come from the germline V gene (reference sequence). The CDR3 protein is CACDRTLSYEQYF. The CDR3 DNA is TGTGCCTGTGACCGGACCCTCTCCTACGAGCAGTACTTC.

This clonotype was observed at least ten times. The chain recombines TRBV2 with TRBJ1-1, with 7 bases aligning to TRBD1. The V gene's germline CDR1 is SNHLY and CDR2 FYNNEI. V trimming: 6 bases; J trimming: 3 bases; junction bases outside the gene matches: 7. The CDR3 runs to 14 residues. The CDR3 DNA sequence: TGTGCCAGCAGGGCGACAGGGATGGACACTGAAGCTTTCTTT. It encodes CASRATGMDTEAFF. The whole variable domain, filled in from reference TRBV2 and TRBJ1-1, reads EPEVTQTPSHQVTQMGQEVILRCVPISNHLYFYWYRQILGQKVEFLVSFYNNEISEKSEIFDDQFSVERPDGSNFTLKIRSTKLEDSAMYFCASRATGMDTEAFFGQGTRLTVV.

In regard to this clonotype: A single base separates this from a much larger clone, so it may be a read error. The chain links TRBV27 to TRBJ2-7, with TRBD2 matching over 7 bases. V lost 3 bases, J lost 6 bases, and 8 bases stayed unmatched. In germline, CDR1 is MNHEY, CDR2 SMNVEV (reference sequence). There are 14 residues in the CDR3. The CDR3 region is CASSFGHGGFEQYF. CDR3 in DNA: TGTGCCAGCAGTTTTGGACACGGGGGGTTCGAGCAGTACTTC.

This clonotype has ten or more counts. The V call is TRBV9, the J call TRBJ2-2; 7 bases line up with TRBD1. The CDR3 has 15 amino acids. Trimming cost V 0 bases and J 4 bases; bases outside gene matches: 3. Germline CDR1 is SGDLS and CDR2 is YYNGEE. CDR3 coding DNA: TGTGCCAGCAGCGTAGGGGGGACAGTCACCGGGGAGCTGTTTTTT. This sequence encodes CASSVGGTVTGELFF.

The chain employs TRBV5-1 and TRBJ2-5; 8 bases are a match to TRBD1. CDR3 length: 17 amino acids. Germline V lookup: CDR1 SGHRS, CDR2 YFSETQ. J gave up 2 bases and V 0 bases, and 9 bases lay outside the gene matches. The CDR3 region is CASSLDRPGTGQETQYF. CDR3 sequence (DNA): TGCGCCAGCAGCTTGGATCGCCCCGGGACAGGTCAAGAGACCCAGTACTTC.

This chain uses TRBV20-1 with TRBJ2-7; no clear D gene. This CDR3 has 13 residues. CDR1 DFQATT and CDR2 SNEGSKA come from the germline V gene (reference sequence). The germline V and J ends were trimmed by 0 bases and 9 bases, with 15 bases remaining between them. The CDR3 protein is CSARDDTQLAQYF. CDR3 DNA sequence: TGCAGTGCTAGAGATGACACCCAATTGGCGCAGTACTTC.

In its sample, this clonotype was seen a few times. CDR3 region: CASSLALMGTSGETQYF. CDR3 sequence (DNA): TGTGCCAGCAGCTTGGCGCTTATGGGGACTAGCGGGGAGACCCAGTACTTC. V gene TRBV5-4 combines with J gene TRBJ2-5; 12 nucleotides align to TRBD2. Germline CDR1 and CDR2: SGHNT and YYREEE (reference sequence). The CDR3 sequence is 17 residues long. V dropped 0 bases and J dropped 5; count of bases not matched to a gene: 8.

CDR3 nucleotides: TGTGCCAGCAGCGTGGGACTAGCGGGAGAGGGTACCGCCGGGGAGCTGTTTTTT. This gives the protein CASSVGLAGEGTAGELFF. The chain joins TRBV9 to TRBJ2-2; TRBD2 agrees at 14 bases. Trimming took 2 bases from V and 6 from J; bases not matched to a gene: 9. Germline V CDR1 and CDR2: SGDLS, YYNGEE. This CDR3 spans 18 amino acids.

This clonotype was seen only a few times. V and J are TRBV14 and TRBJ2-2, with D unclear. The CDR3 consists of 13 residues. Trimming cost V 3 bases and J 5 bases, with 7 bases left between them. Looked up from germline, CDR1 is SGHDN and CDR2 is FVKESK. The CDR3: CASSQTVTGELFF. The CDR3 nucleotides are TGTGCCAGCAGCCAGACTGTGACCGGGGAGCTGTTTTTT.

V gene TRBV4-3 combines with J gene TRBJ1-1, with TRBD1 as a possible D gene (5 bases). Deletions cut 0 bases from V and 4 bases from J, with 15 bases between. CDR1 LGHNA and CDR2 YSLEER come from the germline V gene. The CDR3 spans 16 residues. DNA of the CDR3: TGCGCCAGCAGCCAAGATGCCAGGGAAGGTTTCACTGAAGCTTTCTTT. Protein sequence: CASSQDAREGFTEAFF.

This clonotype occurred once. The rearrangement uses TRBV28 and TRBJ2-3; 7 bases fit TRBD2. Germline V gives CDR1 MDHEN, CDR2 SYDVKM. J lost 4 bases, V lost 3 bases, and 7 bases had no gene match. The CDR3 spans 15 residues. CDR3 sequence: CASSFRLAVADTQYF. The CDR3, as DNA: TGTGCCAGCAGTTTCCGACTAGCCGTGGCAGATACGCAGTATTTT. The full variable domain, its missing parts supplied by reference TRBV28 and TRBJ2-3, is DVKVTQSSRYLVKRTGEKVFLECVQDMDHENMFWYRQDPGLGLRLIYFSYDVKMKEKGDIPEGYSVSREKKERFSLILESASTNQTSMYLCASSFRLAVADTQYFGPGTRLTVL.

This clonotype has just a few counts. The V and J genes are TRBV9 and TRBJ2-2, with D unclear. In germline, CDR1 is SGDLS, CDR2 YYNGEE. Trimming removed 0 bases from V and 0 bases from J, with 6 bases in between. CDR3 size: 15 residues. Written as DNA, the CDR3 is TGTGCCAGCAGCGTAGTACCTTCGAACACCGGGGAGCTGTTTTTT. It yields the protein CASSVVPSNTGELFF. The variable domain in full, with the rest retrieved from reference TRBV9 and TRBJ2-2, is DSGVTQTPKHLITATGQRVTLRCSPRSGDLSVYWYQQSLDQGLQFLIQYYNGEERAKGNILERFSAQQFPDLHSELNLSSLELGDSALYFCASSVVPSNTGELFFGEGSRLTVL.

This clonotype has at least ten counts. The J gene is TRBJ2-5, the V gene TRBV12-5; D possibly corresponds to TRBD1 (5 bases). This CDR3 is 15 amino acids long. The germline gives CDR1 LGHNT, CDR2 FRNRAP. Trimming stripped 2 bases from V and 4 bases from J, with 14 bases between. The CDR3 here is CASGLYPRQGETQYF. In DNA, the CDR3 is TGTGCTAGTGGTTTGTACCCCCGCCAGGGAGAGACCCAGTACTTC.

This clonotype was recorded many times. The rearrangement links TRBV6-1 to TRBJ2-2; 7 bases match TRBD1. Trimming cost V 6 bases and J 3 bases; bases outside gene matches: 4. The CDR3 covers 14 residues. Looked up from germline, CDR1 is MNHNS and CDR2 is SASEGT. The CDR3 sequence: CASSQGVYTGELFF. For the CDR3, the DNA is TGTGCCAGCAGCCAGGGGGTTTACACCGGGGAGCTGTTTTTT.

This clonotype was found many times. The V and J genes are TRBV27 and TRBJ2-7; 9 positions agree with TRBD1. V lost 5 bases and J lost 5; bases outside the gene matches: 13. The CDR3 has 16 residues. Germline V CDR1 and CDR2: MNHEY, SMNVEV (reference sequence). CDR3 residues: CASSLTTGQGRNEQYF. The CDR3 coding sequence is TGTGCCAGCAGTCTCACGACCGGACAGGGGAGGAACGAGCAGTACTTC.

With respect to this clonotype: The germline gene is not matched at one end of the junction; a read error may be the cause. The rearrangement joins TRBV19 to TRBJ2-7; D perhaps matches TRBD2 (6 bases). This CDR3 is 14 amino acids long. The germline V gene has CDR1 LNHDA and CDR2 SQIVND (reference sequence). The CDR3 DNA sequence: TGTGCCAGTAGTATTTCCGGGAGTCTGTACGGGCAGTACTTC. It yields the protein CASSISGSLYGQYF.